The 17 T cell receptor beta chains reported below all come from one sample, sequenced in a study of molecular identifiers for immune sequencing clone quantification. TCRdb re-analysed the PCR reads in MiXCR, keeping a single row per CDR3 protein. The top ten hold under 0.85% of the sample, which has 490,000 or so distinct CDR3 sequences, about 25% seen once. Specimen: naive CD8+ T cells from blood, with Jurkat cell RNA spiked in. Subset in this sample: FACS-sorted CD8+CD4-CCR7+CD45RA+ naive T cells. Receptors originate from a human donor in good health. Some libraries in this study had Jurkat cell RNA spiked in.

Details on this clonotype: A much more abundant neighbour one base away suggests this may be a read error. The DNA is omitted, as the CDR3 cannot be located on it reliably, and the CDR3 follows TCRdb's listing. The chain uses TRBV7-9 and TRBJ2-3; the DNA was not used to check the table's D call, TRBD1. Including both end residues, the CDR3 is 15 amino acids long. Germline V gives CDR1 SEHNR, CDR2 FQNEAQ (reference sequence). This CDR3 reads CASSSFGLGSDTQCF.

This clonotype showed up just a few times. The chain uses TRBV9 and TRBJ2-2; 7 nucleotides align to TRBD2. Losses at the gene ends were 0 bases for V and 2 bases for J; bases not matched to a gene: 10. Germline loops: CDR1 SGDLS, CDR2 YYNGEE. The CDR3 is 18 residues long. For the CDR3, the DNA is TGTGCCAGCAGCGTAGAAGAACTAGCGTACCCTAACACCGGGGAGCTGTTTTTT. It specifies CASSVEELAYPNTGELFF.

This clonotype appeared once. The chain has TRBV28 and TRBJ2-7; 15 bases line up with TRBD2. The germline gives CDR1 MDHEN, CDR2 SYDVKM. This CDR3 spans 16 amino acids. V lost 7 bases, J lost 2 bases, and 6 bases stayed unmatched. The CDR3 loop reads CASKGLAGGRTYEQYF. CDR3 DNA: TGTGCCAGCAAGGGACTAGCGGGAGGCCGCACCTACGAGCAGTACTTC.

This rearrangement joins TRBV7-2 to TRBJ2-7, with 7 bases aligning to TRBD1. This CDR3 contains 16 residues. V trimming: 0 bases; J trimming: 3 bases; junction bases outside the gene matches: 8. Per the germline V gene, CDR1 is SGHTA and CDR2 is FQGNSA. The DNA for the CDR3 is TGTGCCAGCAGCTTAGCGGGGACAGAAGTCTACTACGAGCAGTACTTC. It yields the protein CASSLAGTEVYYEQYF.

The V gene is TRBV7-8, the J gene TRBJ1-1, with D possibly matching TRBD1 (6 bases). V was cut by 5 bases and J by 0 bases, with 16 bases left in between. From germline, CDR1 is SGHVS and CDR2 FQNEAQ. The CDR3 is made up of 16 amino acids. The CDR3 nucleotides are TGTGCCAGCAGCCCCTGGACAGAGCCTATGAACACTGAAGCTTTCTTT. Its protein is CASSPWTEPMNTEAFF.

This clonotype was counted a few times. The CDR3 nucleotides read TGTGCCAGTAGTTGGACATCGGGAGGGACTGAAGCTTTCTTT. Its translation is CASSWTSGGTEAFF. V gene TRBV19 combines with J gene TRBJ1-1, with D possibly matching TRBD1 (5 bases). Germline assignment: CDR1 LNHDA and CDR2 SQIVND (reference sequence). Trimming pared 5 bases from V and 5 bases from J, leaving 15 bases between. The CDR3 totals 14 residues.

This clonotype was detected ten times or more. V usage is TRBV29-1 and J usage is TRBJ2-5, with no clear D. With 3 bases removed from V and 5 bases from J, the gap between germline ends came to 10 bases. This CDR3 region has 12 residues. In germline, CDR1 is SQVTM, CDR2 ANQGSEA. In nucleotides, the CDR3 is TGCAGCGTTGAGAGATACGGTGAGACCCAGTACTTC. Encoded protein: CSVERYGETQYF.

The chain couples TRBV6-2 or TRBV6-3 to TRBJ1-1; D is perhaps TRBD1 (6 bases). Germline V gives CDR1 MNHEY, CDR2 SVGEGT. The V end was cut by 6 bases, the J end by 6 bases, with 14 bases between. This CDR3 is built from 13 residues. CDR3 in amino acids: CASSTGSAAEAFF. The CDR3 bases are TGTGCCAGCAGCACAGGGTCGGCGGCTGAAGCTTTCTTT.

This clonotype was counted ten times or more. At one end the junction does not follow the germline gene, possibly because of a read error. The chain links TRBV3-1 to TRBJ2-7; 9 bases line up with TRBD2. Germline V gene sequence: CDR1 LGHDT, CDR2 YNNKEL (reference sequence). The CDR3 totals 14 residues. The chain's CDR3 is CASSPTSGSYEQYF. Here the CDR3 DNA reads TGCGCCAGCAGCCCGACTAGCGGCTCCTACGAGCAGTACTTC.

CDR3 DNA sequence: TGTGCCACCAGTGACCGGGAGGAAGGGGGCTGGAATGAGCAGTTCTTC. It yields the protein CATSDREEGGWNEQFF. The gene calls are TRBV24-1 and TRBJ2-1; D might be TRBD1 or TRBD2, each matching 7 bases. CDR3 length: 16 amino acids. Trimming removed 4 bases from V and 7 bases from J, with 19 bases in between. The germline gives CDR1 KGHDR, CDR2 SFDVKD.

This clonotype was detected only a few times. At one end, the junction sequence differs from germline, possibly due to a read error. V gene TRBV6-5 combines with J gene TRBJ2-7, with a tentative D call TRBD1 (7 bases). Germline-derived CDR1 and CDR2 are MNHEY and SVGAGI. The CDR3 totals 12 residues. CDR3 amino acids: CASSYDRDSLTF. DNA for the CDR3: TGTGCCAGCAGTTACGACAGGGACTCACTTACCTTC.

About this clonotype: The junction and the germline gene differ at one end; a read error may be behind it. CDR3 loop: CASSFSDGGQFNEKLFF. The CDR3 region has the DNA TGCGCCAGCAGCTTTTCGGACGGAGGGCAGTTCAATGAAAAACTGTTTTTT. The rearrangement uses TRBV5-3 and TRBJ1-4, with D uncertain. TRBV5-3 is an ORF; its function is uncertain. CDR3 size: 17 residues.

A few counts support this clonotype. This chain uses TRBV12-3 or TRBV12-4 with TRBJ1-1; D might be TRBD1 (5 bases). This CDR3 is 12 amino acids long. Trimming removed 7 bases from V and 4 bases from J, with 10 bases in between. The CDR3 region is CASTGGGTEAFF. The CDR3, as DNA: TGTGCCAGCACCGGGGGGGGCACTGAAGCTTTCTTT.

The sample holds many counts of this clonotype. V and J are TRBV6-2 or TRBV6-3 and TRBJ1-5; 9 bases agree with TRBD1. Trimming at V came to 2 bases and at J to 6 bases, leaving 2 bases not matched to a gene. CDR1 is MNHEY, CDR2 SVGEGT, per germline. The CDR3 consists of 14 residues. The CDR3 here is CASSYRQGVQPQHF. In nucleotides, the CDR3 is TGTGCCAGCAGTTACAGACAGGGGGTTCAGCCCCAGCATTTT.

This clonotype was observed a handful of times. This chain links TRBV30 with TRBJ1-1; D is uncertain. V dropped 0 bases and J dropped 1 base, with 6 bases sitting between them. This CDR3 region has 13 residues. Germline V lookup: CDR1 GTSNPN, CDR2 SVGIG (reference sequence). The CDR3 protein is CAWSVMENTEAFF. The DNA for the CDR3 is TGTGCCTGGAGTGTCATGGAGAACACTGAAGCTTTCTTT.

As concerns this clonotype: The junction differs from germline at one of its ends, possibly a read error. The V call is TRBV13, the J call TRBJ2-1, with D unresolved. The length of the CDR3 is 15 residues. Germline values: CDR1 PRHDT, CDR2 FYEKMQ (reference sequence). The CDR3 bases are TGTGTCAGCAGCTCCTCCAGGAGCTCCTACAATGAGCAGTTCTTC. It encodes CVSSSSRSSYNEQFF. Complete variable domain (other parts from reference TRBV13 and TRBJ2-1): AAGVIQSPRHLIKEKRETATLKCYPIPRHDTVYWYQQGPGQDPQFLISFYEKMQSDKGSIPDRFSAQQFSDYHSELNMSSLELGDSALYFCVSSSSRSSYNEQFFGPGTRLTVL.

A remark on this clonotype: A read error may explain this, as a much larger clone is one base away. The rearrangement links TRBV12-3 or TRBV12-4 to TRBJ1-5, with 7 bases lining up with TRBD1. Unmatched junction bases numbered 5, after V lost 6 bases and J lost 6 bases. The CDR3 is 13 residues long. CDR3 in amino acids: CASSIQGVQPQHF. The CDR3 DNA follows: TGTGCCAGCAGCATTCAGGGGGTTCAGCCCCAGCATTTT.